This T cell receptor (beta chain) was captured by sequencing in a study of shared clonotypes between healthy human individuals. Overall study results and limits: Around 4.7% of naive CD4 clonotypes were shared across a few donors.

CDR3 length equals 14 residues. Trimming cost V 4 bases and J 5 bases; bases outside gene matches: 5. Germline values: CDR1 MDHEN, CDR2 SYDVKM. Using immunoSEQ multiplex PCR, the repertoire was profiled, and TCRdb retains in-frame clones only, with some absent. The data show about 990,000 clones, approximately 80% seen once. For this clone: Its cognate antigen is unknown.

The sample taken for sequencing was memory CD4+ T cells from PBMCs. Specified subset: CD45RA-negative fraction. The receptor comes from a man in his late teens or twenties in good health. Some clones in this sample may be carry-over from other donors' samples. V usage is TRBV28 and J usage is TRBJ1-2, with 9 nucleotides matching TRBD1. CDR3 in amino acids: CASSSTGGRYGYTF. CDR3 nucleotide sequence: TGTGCCAGCAGTTCGACAGGGGGGAGGTATGGCTACACCTTC.